Sequencing of this T cell receptor beta chain was carried out in a study of blood T cell repertoires in COVID-19. Study information: Sites across the United States, Italy and Spain contributed samples from acute and convalescent COVID-19. Sources were T cells, B-cell-depleted T cells, or PBMCs; the material itself was cDNA or gDNA.

This CDR3 spans 13 amino acids. Germline-derived CDR1 and CDR2 are MDHEN and SYDVKM. With 7 bases clipped from V and 3 bases from J, the junction kept 2 bases outside the gene matches. Authors' processing steps: How many nucleated cells were present was estimated from reference gene primer amplification. Data came from immunoSEQ multiplex PCR; TCRdb stores just in-frame clones and leaves some out. Clonal size and the V and J genes are those of that table, whereas D and trimming came from the DNA. The repertoire holds 56,000 or so clones, under 85% seen once, with less than 6% in the top ten. The TCR was taken from a woman aged 70-85 years with acute or convalescent COVID-19. The source material was peripheral blood. The chain couples TRBV28 to TRBJ1-2, with 10 bases that match TRBD1. The CDR3 spells CASKTGGYYGYTF. The CDR3 DNA sequence: TGTGCCAGCAAGACAGGGGGCTACTATGGCTACACCTTC.